The 29 T cell receptor beta chains listed next were all sequenced from one sample in a study of cytomegalovirus exposure and HLA in healthy donors. Primers for the PCR totalled 60 Vbeta and 13 Jbeta. Profiled with immunoSEQ multiplex PCR; TCRdb holds only in-frame clones, not every one. The top ten clones hold 0.2% to 0.25% of a sample with approximately 220,000 clones, approximately 80% of them seen once. Material: PBMCs. These receptors were obtained from a girl aged 2 to 10 in good health and CMV-seronegative.

This clone was counted a single time. The chain recombines TRBV4-1 with TRBJ1-5; D not certain. The CDR3 contains 14 residues. Trimming stripped 1 base from V and 1 base from J, with 5 bases between. Germline V gives CDR1 MGHRA, CDR2 YSYEKL. The CDR3 reads CASSQVESNQPQHF. CDR3 nucleotide sequence: TGCGCCAGCAGCCAAGTTGAGAGCAATCAGCCCCAGCATTTT.

V usage is TRBV4-1 and J usage is TRBJ2-2; D is unresolved. Germline CDR1 reads MGHRA; CDR2 reads YSYEKL. V lost 8 bases to trimming and J lost 0 bases, with 13 bases between them. This CDR3 is built from 15 residues. The CDR3 DNA reads as TGCGCCAGCTGTGAGAGAGCCCCGAACACCGGGGAGCTGTTTTTT. It translates to CASCERAPNTGELFF.

The chain has TRBV19 and TRBJ2-1; 11 bases align to TRBD2. There are 12 residues in the CDR3. Per germline, CDR1 LNHDA and CDR2 SQIVND (reference sequence). The V and J ends lost 6 bases and 11 bases, in that order; junction bases with no gene match: 3. The CDR3 DNA reads TGTGCCAGTAGCCCGACTAGCGGGAAGCAGTTCTTC. The encoded protein is CASSPTSGKQFF.

CDR3 amino acids: CASSLRPGGETQYF. The CDR3 DNA reads TGTGCCAGCAGCTTGCGGCCAGGCGGGGAGACCCAGTACTTC. The V call is TRBV5-6, the J call TRBJ2-5; tentatively, D is TRBD2 (5 bases). Trimming cost V 1 base and J 5 bases, with 12 bases left between them. There are 14 residues in the CDR3. Germline values: CDR1 SGHDT, CDR2 YYEEEE.

This clone occurred once. The rearrangement joins TRBV27 to TRBJ1-1, with unresolved D. Between the trimmed V and J ends, which lost 0 bases and 1 base, there was a span of 9 bases. Germline V CDR1 and CDR2: MNHEY, SMNVEV (reference sequence). This CDR3 region has 15 residues. CDR3: CASSLSPNRNTEAFF. CDR3 DNA sequence: TGTGCCAGCAGTTTATCCCCCAACAGGAACACTGAAGCTTTCTTT.

The chain couples TRBV11-2 to TRBJ2-7; D is uncertain. CDR1 is SGHAT and CDR2 is FQNNGV in the germline V gene. V lost 0 bases to trimming and J lost 0 bases, with 6 bases between them. The CDR3 length is 14 residues. This CDR3 is CASSLDPSSYEQYF. The CDR3 DNA sequence: TGTGCCAGCAGCTTAGACCCCAGCTCCTACGAGCAGTACTTC.

This sequence joins TRBV4-1 and TRBJ2-7, with 9 bases lining up with TRBD1. CDR3 size: 16 residues. Germline lookup yields CDR1 MGHRA and CDR2 YSYEKL. V shed 0 bases and J 2 bases; nucleotides not matched to a gene: 5. CDR3 bases: TGCGCCAGCAGCCAAGATGGGGGGACAGGGACCTACGAGCAGTACTTC. Translating gives CASSQDGGTGTYEQYF.

J is TRBJ1-2 and V is TRBV4-1, with D maybe TRBD1 (6 bases). From germline, CDR1 is MGHRA and CDR2 YSYEKL. The CDR3 has 16 amino acids. V lost 0 bases and J lost 11, with 22 bases in between. The CDR3 DNA sequence: TGCGCCAGCAGCCAAGAAGGGGCCAGGGGCCCTCGCAGTTACACCTTC. Amino acids: CASSQEGARGPRSYTF.

The V and J genes are TRBV7-9 and TRBJ1-1; 7 nucleotides align to TRBD1. J was trimmed by 7 bases and V by 2 bases; bases with no gene match: 4. CDR1 SEHNR and CDR2 FQNEAQ come from the germline V gene (reference sequence). CDR3 length equals 13 residues. The CDR3, as DNA: TGTGCCAGCAGCTTACCCCGGACAGGTGAAGCTTTCTTT. Protein product: CASSLPRTGEAFF.

The chain carries TRBV5-1 and TRBJ1-4; TRBD1 matches at 10 bases. The CDR3 length is 15 residues. Germline lookup yields CDR1 SGHRS and CDR2 YFSETQ. Trimming removed 5 bases from V and 6 bases from J; junction bases left unmatched: 7. The CDR3 region has the DNA TGCGCCAGCAGAATTACCGGGACAGGGGATGAAAAACTGTTTTTT. Its translation: CASRITGTGDEKLFF.

V gene TRBV7-6 combines with J gene TRBJ1-1; D is undetermined. The CDR3 is 15 amino acids. V gave up 5 bases and J gave up 4 bases, with 17 bases separating them. Germline CDR1 is SGHVS and CDR2 is FNYEAQ. CDR3 nucleotide sequence: TGTGCCAGCAGCGATCCTAGAGAGGGTACCACTGAAGCTTTCTTT. Residues: CASSDPREGTTEAFF.

A few counts support this clone. This chain joins TRBV5-4 and TRBJ2-5; D is possibly TRBD2 (5 bases). Looked up from germline, CDR1 is SGHNT and CDR2 is YYREEE (reference sequence). V gave up 1 base and J gave up 3 bases, with 7 bases separating them. The CDR3 is made up of 13 amino acids. The CDR3 DNA reads as TGTGCCAGCAGCTTGCCGGGGAAAGAGACCCAGTACTTC. It is translated as CASSLPGKETQYF. The complete variable domain, with remaining parts taken from reference TRBV5-4 and TRBJ2-5, reads ETGVTQSPTHLIKTRGQQVTLRCSSQSGHNTVSWYQQALGQGPQFIFQYYREEENGRGNFPPRFSGLQFPNYSSELNVNALELDDSALYLCASSLPGKETQYFGPGTRLLVL.

This clone was found a few times. The chain has TRBV7-6 and TRBJ2-1; D is possibly TRBD1 (6 bases). CDR1 and CDR2 (germline): SGHVS, FNYEAQ. V dropped 3 bases and J dropped 7 bases, with 16 bases sitting between them. There are 15 residues in the CDR3. In DNA, the CDR3 is TGTGCCAGCAGCTTCCATACAGGGATAGTAAATGAGCAGTTCTTC. This gives the protein CASSFHTGIVNEQFF.

To note about this clone: Other DNA sequences of this sample code for an identical CDR3. The chain has TRBV4-1 and TRBJ2-7, with TRBD1 identical over 7 bases. Germline CDR1 is MGHRA and CDR2 is YSYEKL. V trimming: 1 base; J trimming: 2 bases; junction bases outside the gene matches: 2. The CDR3 is made up of 14 amino acids. The CDR3 is CASSQAGQTYEQYF. In DNA, the CDR3 is TGCGCCAGCAGCCAAGCGGGACAGACCTACGAGCAGTACTTC.

The gene calls are TRBV6-1 and TRBJ2-5; 9 bases fit TRBD1. J was trimmed by 4 bases and V by 4 bases; bases with no gene match: 19. Germline V CDR1 and CDR2: MNHNS, SASEGT. The CDR3 spans 19 residues. CDR3 DNA sequence: TGTGCCAGCAGTGCCCGGGACAGGGTTTCGTATGCTGGGAGAGAGACCCAGTACTTC. Protein product: CASSARDRVSYAGRETQYF.

The table lists this clone with a few counts. The chain is built from TRBV19 and TRBJ1-1; the match to TRBD1 covers 9 bases. J lost 4 bases, V lost 6 bases, and 3 bases had no gene match. This CDR3 comprises 13 residues. Per germline, CDR1 LNHDA and CDR2 SQIVND (reference sequence). In DNA form, the CDR3 reads TGTGCCAGTAGACAGGGGGCTCTCACTGAAGCTTTCTTT. Translation gives CASRQGALTEAFF.

V is TRBV4-2 and J is TRBJ1-5; D uncertain. CDR3 length: 15 residues. V lost 0 bases and J 2 bases, leaving 8 bases between the germline ends. Germline-derived CDR1 and CDR2 are LGHNA and YNFKEQ. CDR3 amino acids: CASSQDLGGNQPQHF. The CDR3 region has the DNA TGTGCCAGCAGCCAAGATCTCGGGGGCAATCAGCCCCAGCATTTT.

V and J are TRBV19 and TRBJ1-4; D not certain. The CDR3 length is 13 residues. The V gene lost 5 bases and the J gene lost 0 bases, with 4 bases spanning the gap. Germline assignment: CDR1 LNHDA and CDR2 SQIVND (reference sequence). Here the CDR3 reads CASSAATNEKLFF. In nucleotides, the CDR3 is TGTGCCAGTAGTGCAGCAACTAATGAAAAACTGTTTTTT.

This clone turned up a few times. The chain is built from TRBV4-2 and TRBJ1-1; tentative D call: TRBD1 (6 bases). Germline-derived CDR1 and CDR2 are LGHNA and YNFKEQ. V was trimmed by 5 bases and J by 3 bases, leaving 13 bases between them. The CDR3 covers 14 residues. The CDR3 nucleotides read TGTGCCAGCAGCGCGGGTCCAGGGGACACTGAAGCTTTCTTT. Translating gives CASSAGPGDTEAFF.

In nucleotides, the CDR3 is TGCGCCAGCAGCCAAGAGCCGGGGACAGCTTACGAGCAGTACTTC. Encoded protein: CASSQEPGTAYEQYF. The chain combines TRBV4-1 with TRBJ2-7; 7 bases agree with TRBD1. In germline, CDR1 is MGHRA, CDR2 YSYEKL. V shed 0 bases, J shed 4 bases, and the junction held 6 bases outside the gene matches. The CDR3 totals 15 residues.

This clone has a handful of counts. The chain employs TRBV6-5 and TRBJ2-7; possible D gene TRBD2, 6 bases. V was cut by 6 bases and J by 2 bases, with 14 bases left in between. The CDR3 contains 14 residues. Per germline, CDR1 MNHEY and CDR2 SVGAGI. This CDR3 reads CASSLVGGTYEQYF. DNA for the CDR3: TGTGCCAGCAGCCTCGTGGGGGGTACCTACGAGCAGTACTTC.

J is TRBJ2-1 and V is TRBV28, with D possibly being TRBD2 (6 bases). This CDR3 contains 13 residues. The germline V and J ends were trimmed by 6 bases and 1 base, with 7 bases remaining between them. Germline V gives CDR1 MDHEN, CDR2 SYDVKM. The CDR3 bases are TGTGCCAGCAGGGAGGGGTCCTACAATGAGCAGTTCTTC. Residues: CASREGSYNEQFF.

The chain is built from TRBV6-5 and TRBJ2-2, with D perhaps TRBD2 (5 bases). Germline V gene sequence: CDR1 MNHEY, CDR2 SVGAGI. The CDR3 contains 15 residues. Trimming removed 2 bases from V and 2 bases from J, with 9 bases in between. The CDR3 loop reads CASSYRLTNTGELFF. CDR3 nucleotide sequence: TGTGCCAGCAGTTACAGACTAACTAACACCGGGGAGCTGTTTTTT.

The CDR3, as DNA: TGTGCCAGCAGCGGTATGACAGGCTCTGGGGCCAACGTCCTGACTTTC. Encoded protein: CASSGMTGSGANVLTF. V usage is TRBV13 and J usage is TRBJ2-6; possibly TRBD1 for D (6 bases). The ends were cut back, 5 bases at V and 0 bases at J, with 11 bases in the middle. Germline-derived CDR1 and CDR2 are PRHDT and FYEKMQ (reference sequence). The CDR3 contains 16 residues.

Comment on this clone: Different DNA sequences within this sample yield the same CDR3. This chain connects TRBV6-1 to TRBJ1-1, with D maybe TRBD1 (6 bases). V was clipped by 2 bases and J by 8 bases, with 18 bases between them. Looked up from germline, CDR1 is MNHNS and CDR2 is SASEGT. The CDR3 is made up of 15 amino acids. The CDR3, as DNA: TGTGCCAGCAGTGAATCCCCTCCCGGACAGACCGAAGCTTTCTTT. It codes for CASSESPPGQTEAFF.

This clone was seen a handful of times. The chain joins TRBV7-9 to TRBJ2-7; TRBD1 aligns across 7 bases. The CDR3 is 14 amino acids. J gave up 6 bases and V 5 bases, and 10 bases lay outside the gene matches. Germline lookup yields CDR1 SEHNR and CDR2 FQNEAQ (reference sequence). CDR3 region: CASSPSSTGSEQYF. The CDR3 DNA sequence: TGTGCCAGCAGCCCTAGTTCGACAGGGTCCGAGCAGTACTTC.

This chain connects TRBV2 to TRBJ2-7; 11 nucleotides align to TRBD1. The V gene's germline CDR1 is SNHLY and CDR2 FYNNEI. This CDR3 spans 15 amino acids. Trimming cost V 1 base and J 4 bases; bases outside gene matches: 3. The CDR3 region has the DNA TGTGCCAGCAGTGAAGGGACAGGGGGCCCATACGAGCAGTACTTC. Its protein is CASSEGTGGPYEQYF.

The CDR3 nucleotides are TGTGCCAGCAGCTTAGGATTATTAGGAGATAGCAATCAGCCCCAGCATTTT. Its protein is CASSLGLLGDSNQPQHF. The rearrangement uses TRBV7-6 and TRBJ1-5, with D unresolved. Between the trimmed V and J ends, which lost 1 base and 0 bases, there was a span of 13 bases. Germline V gene sequence: CDR1 SGHVS, CDR2 FNYEAQ. The CDR3 has 17 amino acids.

This clone came up a few times. The same CDR3 also results from other DNA sequences found in this sample. The CDR3 DNA is TGCAGCGTTGGAGGACAGATGAACACTGAAGCTTTCTTT. Encoded protein: CSVGGQMNTEAFF. The V gene is TRBV29-1, the J gene TRBJ1-1, with a possible D match to TRBD1 (6 bases). The CDR3 spans 13 residues. The V gene's germline CDR1 is SQVTM and CDR2 ANQGSEA. Trimming pared 4 bases from V and 0 bases from J, leaving 9 bases between.